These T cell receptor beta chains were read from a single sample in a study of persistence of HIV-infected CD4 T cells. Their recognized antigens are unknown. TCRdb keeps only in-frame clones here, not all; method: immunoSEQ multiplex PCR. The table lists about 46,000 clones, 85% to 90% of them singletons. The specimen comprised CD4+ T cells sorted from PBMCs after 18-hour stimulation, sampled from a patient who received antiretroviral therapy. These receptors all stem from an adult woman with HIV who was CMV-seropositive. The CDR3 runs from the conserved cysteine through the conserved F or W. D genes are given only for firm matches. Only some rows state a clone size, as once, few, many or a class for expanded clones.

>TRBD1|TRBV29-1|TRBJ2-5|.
CSVDGTGGETQYF
TGCAGCGTTGATGGGACAGGGGGGGAGACCCAGTACTTC
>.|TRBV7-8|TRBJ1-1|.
CASSSPPMNTEAFF
TGTGCCAGCAGCTCCCCCCCGATGAACACTGAAGCTTTCTTT
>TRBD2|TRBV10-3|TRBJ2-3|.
CASESGSADTQYF
TGTGCCTCAGAGAGCGGGAGTGCCGATACGCAGTATTTT
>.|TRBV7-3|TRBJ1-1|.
CASSLQENTEAFF
TGTGCCAGCAGCTTACAGGAGAACACTGAAGCTTTCTTT
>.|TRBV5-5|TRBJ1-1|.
CASSLAGDTEAFF
TGTGCCAGCAGCTTGGCCGGAGACACTGAAGCTTTCTTT
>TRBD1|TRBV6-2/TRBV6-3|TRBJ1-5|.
CASSGTGLMPQHF
TGTGCCAGCAGTGGGACAGGGTTAATGCCCCAGCATTTT
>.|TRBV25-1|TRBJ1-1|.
CASRAGGLPGLAFF
TGTGCCAGCAGGGCGGGGGGCCTCCCCGGCTTAGCTTTCTTT
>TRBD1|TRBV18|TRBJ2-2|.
CASSPQGQGLRGELFF
TGTGCCAGCTCACCCCAAGGACAGGGATTGCGCGGGGAGCTGTTTTTT
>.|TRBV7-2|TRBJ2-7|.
CASSLSAVSYEQYF
TGTGCCAGCAGCTTATCGGCGGTCTCCTACGAGCAGTACTTC
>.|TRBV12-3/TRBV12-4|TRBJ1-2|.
CASSRTARQGYTF
TGTGCCAGCAGTCGGACAGCCCGCCAAGGCTACACCTTC
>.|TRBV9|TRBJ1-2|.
CASSQTQGDGGYTF
TGTGCCAGCAGCCAAACTCAGGGTGACGGTGGCTACACCTTC
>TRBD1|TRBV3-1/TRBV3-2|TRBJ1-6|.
CASSRTGINNSPLHF
TGTGCCAGCAGCCGGACAGGGATTAATAATTCACCCCTCCACTTT
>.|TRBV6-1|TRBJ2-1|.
CASSEARASKAYNEQFF
TGTGCCAGCAGTGAAGCGCGGGCCAGCAAGGCCTACAATGAGCAGTTCTTC
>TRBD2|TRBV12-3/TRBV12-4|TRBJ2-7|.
CASLGTAGGKQYF
TGTGCCAGCCTAGGGACTGCGGGAGGGAAGCAGTACTTC
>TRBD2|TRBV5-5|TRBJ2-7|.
CASSLPSGRPVYEQYF
TGTGCCAGCAGCTTGCCTAGCGGGAGGCCCGTCTACGAGCAGTACTTC
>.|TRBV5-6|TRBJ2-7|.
CASSLNYEQYF
TGTGCCAGCAGCTTGAACTACGAGCAGTACTTC
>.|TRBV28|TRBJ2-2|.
CASSLYPASNTGELFF
TGTGCCAGCAGTTTATATCCGGCCTCGAACACCGGGGAGCTGTTTTTT
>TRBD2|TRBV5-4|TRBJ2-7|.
CASSQTSGRSGEQYF
TGTGCCAGCAGCCAGACTAGCGGGAGGTCTGGCGAGCAGTACTTC
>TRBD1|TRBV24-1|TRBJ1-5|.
CATNHRGNQPQHF
TGTGCCACCAATCACAGGGGTAATCAGCCCCAGCATTTT
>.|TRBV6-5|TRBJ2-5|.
CASTPGGAQETQYF
TGTGCCAGCACCCCGGGTGGGGCGCAAGAGACCCAGTACTTC
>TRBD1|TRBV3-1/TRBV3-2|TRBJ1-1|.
CASSRGQGMNTEAFF
TGTGCCAGCAGCCGGGGACAGGGAATGAACACTGAAGCTTTCTTT
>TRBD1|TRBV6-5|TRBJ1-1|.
CASSYPRQGGTEAFF
TGTGCCAGCAGTTACCCCCGACAGGGCGGCACTGAAGCTTTCTTT
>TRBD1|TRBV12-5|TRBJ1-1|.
CASGSSQGNLNTEAFF
TGTGCTAGTGGATCTTCACAGGGGAACTTGAACACTGAAGCTTTCTTT
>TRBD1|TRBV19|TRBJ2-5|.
CASRVGTEQETQYF
TGTGCCAGTAGAGTCGGGACAGAACAAGAGACCCAGTACTTC
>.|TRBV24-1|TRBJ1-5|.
CATSVGSNQPQHF
TGTGCCACCAGTGTAGGTAGCAATCAGCCCCAGCATTTT
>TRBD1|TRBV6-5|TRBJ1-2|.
CASSYSRGLNYGYTF
TGTGCCAGCAGTTACTCAAGGGGGCTAAACTATGGCTACACCTTC
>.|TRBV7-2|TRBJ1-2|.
CASSLALRTIGYTF
TGTGCCAGCAGCTTAGCGCTTAGAACCATTGGCTACACCTTC
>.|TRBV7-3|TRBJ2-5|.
CASSLTPRETQYF
TGTGCCAGCAGCTTAACGCCCCGGGAGACCCAGTACTTC
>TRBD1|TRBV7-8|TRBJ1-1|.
CASSPQGALNTEAFF
TGTGCCAGCAGCCCGCAGGGGGCTTTGAACACTGAAGCTTTCTTT
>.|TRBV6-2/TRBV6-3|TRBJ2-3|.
CASSYPPLGADTQYF
TGTGCCAGCAGTTACCCTCCCTTGGGGGCAGATACGCAGTATTTT
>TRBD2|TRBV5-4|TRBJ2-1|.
CASSLAGGHNEQFF
TGTGCCAGCAGCTTAGCGGGAGGGCACAATGAGCAGTTCTTC
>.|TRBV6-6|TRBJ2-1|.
CASSYVLASYNEQFF
TGTGCCAGCAGTTACGTCCTAGCGTCGTACAATGAGCAGTTCTTC
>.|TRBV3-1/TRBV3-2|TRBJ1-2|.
CASSQGQANYGYTF
TGTGCCAGCAGCCAAGGGCAAGCTAACTATGGCTACACCTTC
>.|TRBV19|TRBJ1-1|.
CASRIGSGTEAFF
TGTGCCAGTAGGATTGGGTCCGGCACTGAAGCTTTCTTT
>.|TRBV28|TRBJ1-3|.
CASSSSSSGNTIYF
TGTGCCAGCAGCTCCTCTAGCTCTGGAAACACCATATATTTT
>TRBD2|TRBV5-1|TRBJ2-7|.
CASSLEGTSGSPSAWEQYF
TGCGCCAGCAGCTTGGAGGGGACTAGCGGGAGCCCCTCTGCGTGGGAGCAGTACTTC
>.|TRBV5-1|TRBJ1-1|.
CASSWAMGGGEAFF
TGCGCCAGCAGCTGGGCAATGGGGGGCGGTGAAGCTTTCTTT
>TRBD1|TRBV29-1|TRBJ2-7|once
CSVEENLQGEGSYEQYF
TGCAGCGTTGAAGAAAATCTCCAGGGGGAAGGTTCCTACGAGCAGTACTTC
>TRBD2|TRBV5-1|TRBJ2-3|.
CASSRTSGRTDTQYF
TGCGCCAGCAGCCGGACTAGCGGGCGCACAGATACGCAGTATTTT
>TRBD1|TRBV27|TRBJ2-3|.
CASRPQGAGKTDTQYF
TGTGCCAGCAGACCACAGGGGGCCGGTAAAACAGATACGCAGTATTTT
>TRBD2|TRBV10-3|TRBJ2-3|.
CAISDRGLAGPTDTQYF
TGTGCCATCAGTGATCGAGGACTAGCGGGGCCCACAGATACGCAGTATTTT
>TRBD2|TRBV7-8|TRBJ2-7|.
CASSLDGGRFDEQYF
TGTGCCAGCAGCTTAGATGGCGGGAGGTTCGACGAGCAGTACTTC
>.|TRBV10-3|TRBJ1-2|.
CATSGPRGPNYGYTF
TGTGCCACATCGGGACCCCGGGGGCCTAACTATGGCTACACCTTC
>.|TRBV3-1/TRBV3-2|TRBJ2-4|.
CASSLRVREKNIQYF
TGTGCCAGCAGCCTACGCGTGAGGGAGAAAAACATTCAGTACTTC
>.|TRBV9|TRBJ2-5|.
CASSVGPAGETQYF
TGTGCCAGCAGCGTAGGTCCAGCGGGTGAGACCCAGTACTTC
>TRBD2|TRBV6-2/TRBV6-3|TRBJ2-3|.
CASSPDLRLAGSTDTQYF
TGTGCCAGCAGTCCCGACCTCAGGCTAGCGGGTAGCACAGATACGCAGTATTTT
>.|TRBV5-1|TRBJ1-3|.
CASSLEGGSSGNTIYF
TGCGCCAGCAGCTTGGAGGGGGGGAGCTCTGGAAACACCATATATTTT
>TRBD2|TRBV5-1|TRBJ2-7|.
CAISSGATYEQYF
TGCGCCATTTCTAGCGGGGCCACCTACGAGCAGTACTTC
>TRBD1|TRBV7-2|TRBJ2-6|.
CASSLQGQISGANVLTF
TGTGCCAGCAGCTTACAGGGACAGATATCTGGGGCCAACGTCCTGACTTTC
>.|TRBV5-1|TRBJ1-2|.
CASQDVNYGYTF
TGCGCCAGCCAAGACGTAAACTATGGCTACACCTTC
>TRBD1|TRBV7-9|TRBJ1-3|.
CASSTGTAGGNTIYF
TGTGCCAGCAGCACGGGGACAGCGGGAGGGAACACCATATATTTT
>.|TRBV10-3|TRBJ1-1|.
CAIRSLQGQNTEAFF
TGTGCCATCAGAAGCCTGCAGGGACAGAACACTGAAGCTTTCTTT
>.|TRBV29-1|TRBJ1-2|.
CSVEAVGGPLYGYTF
TGCAGCGTTGAAGCCGTGGGGGGACCGCTCTATGGCTACACCTTC
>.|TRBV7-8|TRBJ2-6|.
CASSPTIKSLSGANVLTF
TGTGCCAGCAGCCCCACGATAAAGTCCTTATCTGGGGCCAACGTCCTGACTTTC
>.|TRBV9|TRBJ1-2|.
CASSVASHTPVEGYTF
TGTGCCAGCAGCGTAGCTTCTCACACCCCCGTAGAGGGCTACACCTTC
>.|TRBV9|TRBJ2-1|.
CASSVSDGGNNEQFF
TGTGCCAGCAGCGTAAGTGACGGCGGGAACAATGAGCAGTTCTTC
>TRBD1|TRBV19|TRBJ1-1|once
CASGQAWGNTEAFF
TGTGCCAGCGGACAGGCCTGGGGGAACACTGAAGCTTTCTTT